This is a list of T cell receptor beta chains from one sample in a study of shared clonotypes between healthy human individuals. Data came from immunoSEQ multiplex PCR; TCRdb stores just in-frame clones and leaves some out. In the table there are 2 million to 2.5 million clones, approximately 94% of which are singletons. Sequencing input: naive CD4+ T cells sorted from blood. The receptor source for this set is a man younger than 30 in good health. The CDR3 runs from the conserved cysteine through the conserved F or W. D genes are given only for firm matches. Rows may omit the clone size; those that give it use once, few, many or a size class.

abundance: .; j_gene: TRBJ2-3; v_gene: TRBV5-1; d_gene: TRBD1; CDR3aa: CASSSGQLDPRRLDTQYF; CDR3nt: TGCGCCAGCAGCTCGGGACAGTTGGATCCGCGGAGGTTAGATACGCAGTATTTT
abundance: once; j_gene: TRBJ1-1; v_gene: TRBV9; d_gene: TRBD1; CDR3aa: CASSVMGQGNTEAFF; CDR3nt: TGTGCCAGCAGCGTAATGGGACAGGGGAACACTGAAGCTTTCTTT
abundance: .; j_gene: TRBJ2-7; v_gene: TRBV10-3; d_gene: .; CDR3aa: CAIRSTVSSYEQYF; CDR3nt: TGTGCCATCAGATCCACTGTGAGCTCCTACGAGCAGTACTTC
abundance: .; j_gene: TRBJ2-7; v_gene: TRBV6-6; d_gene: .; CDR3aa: CASRDTYEQYF; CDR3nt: TGTGCCTCCAGGGACACCTACGAGCAGTACTTC
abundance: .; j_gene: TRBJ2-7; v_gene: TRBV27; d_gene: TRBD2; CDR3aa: CASSLSGGNGREQYF; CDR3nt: TGTGCCAGCAGTTTATCGGGGGGGAATGGGCGGGAGCAGTACTTC
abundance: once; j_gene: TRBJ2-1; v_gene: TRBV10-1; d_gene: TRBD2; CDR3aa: CASSGGVNSGSLFF; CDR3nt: TGCGCCAGCAGTGGCGGGGTGAATAGCGGGAGCCTGTTCTTC
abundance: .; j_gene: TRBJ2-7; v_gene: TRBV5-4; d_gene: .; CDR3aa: CASRPQESYEQYF; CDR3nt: TGTGCCAGCAGACCTCAGGAATCCTACGAGCAGTACTTC
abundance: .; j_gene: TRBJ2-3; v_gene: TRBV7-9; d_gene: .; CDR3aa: CASSFGQNTDTQYF; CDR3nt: TGTGCCAGCAGCTTCGGACAGAACACAGATACGCAGTATTTT
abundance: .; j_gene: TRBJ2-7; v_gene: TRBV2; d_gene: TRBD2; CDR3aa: CAVGLAPYEQYF; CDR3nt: TGTGCCGTAGGACTAGCCCCCTACGAGCAGTACTTC
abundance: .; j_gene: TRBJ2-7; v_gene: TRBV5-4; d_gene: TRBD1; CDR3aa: CASSWGQAYEQYF; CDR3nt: TGTGCCAGCAGTTGGGGACAGGCCTACGAGCAGTACTTC
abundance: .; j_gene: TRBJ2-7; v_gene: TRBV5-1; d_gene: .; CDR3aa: CASSLSGAGEQYF; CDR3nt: TGCGCCAGCAGCTTGTCGGGGGCTGGCGAGCAGTACTTC
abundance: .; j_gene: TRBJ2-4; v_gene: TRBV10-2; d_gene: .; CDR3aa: CASTTGMTDIQYF; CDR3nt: TGCGCCAGTACAACAGGGATGACGGACATTCAGTACTTC
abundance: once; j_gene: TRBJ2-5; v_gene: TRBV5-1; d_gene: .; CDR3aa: CASSLAPAGVKETQYF; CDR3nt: TGCGCCAGCAGCTTGGCCCCGGCAGGGGTGAAGGAGACCCAGTACTTC
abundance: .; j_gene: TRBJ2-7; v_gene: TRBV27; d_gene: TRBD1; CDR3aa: CASSLPGGNEQYF; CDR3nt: TGTGCCAGCAGTTTACCAGGGGGAAACGAGCAGTACTTC
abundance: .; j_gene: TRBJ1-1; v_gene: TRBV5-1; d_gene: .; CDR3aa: CASSLRGARTEAFF; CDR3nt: TGCGCCAGCAGCTTGCGGGGGGCGCGCACTGAAGCTTTCTTT
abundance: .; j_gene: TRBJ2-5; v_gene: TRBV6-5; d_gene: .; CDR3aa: CASSYFSPRATQYF; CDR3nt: TGTGCCAGCAGTTACTTCTCCCCCCGGGCAACCCAGTACTTC
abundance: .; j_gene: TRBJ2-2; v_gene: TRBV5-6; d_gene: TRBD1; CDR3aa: CASSFPGQGITGELFF; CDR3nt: TGTGCCAGCAGCTTTCCGGGACAGGGGATTACCGGGGAGCTGTTTTTT
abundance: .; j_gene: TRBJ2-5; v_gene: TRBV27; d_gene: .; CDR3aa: CASRTGFKTQYF; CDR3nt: TGTGCCAGCCGGACGGGGTTTAAGACCCAGTACTTC